This T cell receptor beta chain was observed in a study of blood T cell repertoires in COVID-19. Study context: Both acute and convalescent COVID-19 samples were obtained from the United States, Italy and Spain. Sources were T cells, B-cell-depleted T cells, or PBMCs; the material itself was cDNA or gDNA.

Source study methods: Quantification of nucleated cells was approximated via reference gene primer amplification. Some clones are missing from TCRdb's copy, which holds only in-frame ones; the method was immunoSEQ multiplex PCR. The V and J calls and the clone size are those of that table, but D and trimming were determined from the DNA. Of about 240,000 clones listed, around 85% are singletons. The receptor was isolated from a woman older than 75 with acute or convalescent COVID-19. The sequenced material came from peripheral blood.

CDR3 sequence (DNA): TGTGCCAGCAGGGGGCGAAGGTCCAACGCTGAAGCTTTCTTT. Encoded protein: CASRGRRSNAEAFF. This chain uses TRBV6-5 with TRBJ1-1; tentatively, D is TRBD1 (5 bases). Germline V gives CDR1 MNHEY, CDR2 SVGAGI. CDR3 length: 14 residues. V was trimmed by 6 bases and J by 6 bases, leaving 17 bases between them.